This T cell receptor beta chain emerged from a study of blood T cell repertoires in COVID-19. The repertoire was sequenced with immunoSEQ multiplex PCR; TCRdb's copy has only in-frame clones and lacks some. In the table there are fewer than 150,000 clones, around 85% of which are singletons. The source of this sequence is a human donor in a cohort sampled during active COVID-19. The sequenced material came from peripheral blood.

The CDR3 reads CASSTRGGSGTQYF. As DNA, the CDR3 is TGTGCCAGCAGCACCCGGGGGGGATCCGGGACCCAGTACTTC. The genes are TRBV7-2 and TRBJ2-5; TRBD2 aligns across 8 bases. Unmatched junction bases numbered 9, after V lost 5 bases and J lost 7 bases. This CDR3 is 14 amino acids long. Germline V gene sequence: CDR1 SGHTA, CDR2 FQGNSA.